This T cell receptor (beta chain) was found in a study of OX40 agonist ivuxolimab in advanced cancers. Study background: An agonistic human IgG2 monoclonal antibody against OX40 (CD134) was given. The eligibility criteria allowed prior anti-PD-1, anti-PD-L1 or anti-CTLA-4 therapy, and approximately 42% had some. Participants, roughly 81% male, averaged roughly 60 years of age, ranging from 23 to 79.

Assay: immunoSEQ multiplex PCR; the TCRdb copy retains only in-frame clones and omits some. This sample has over 95,000 clones, with around 95% found just once. The CDR3 has 15 amino acids. Germline values: CDR1 LNHDA, CDR2 SQIVND (reference sequence). Germline trimming cut 5 bases from V and 0 bases from J; bases unmatched to any gene: 4. J is TRBJ1-3 and V is TRBV19; 7 nucleotides agree with TRBD1. The sample consisted of CD4+ or CD8+ T cells sorted from blood, taken in a trial of the OX40 agonist ivuxolimab. This TCR was sampled from an adult with an advanced solid tumor such as melanoma, head and neck, liver or kidney cancer. CDR3 amino acids: CASSLGTASGNTIYF. CDR3 in DNA: TGTGCCAGTAGTCTCGGGACAGCCTCTGGAAACACCATATATTTT.